This passage covers 25 T cell receptor beta chains from one sample sequenced in a study of read filtering for tumor transcriptome and immune sequencing. Molecular barcoded adaptors covering alpha/delta and beta/gamma chains were used on roughly 400 ng RNA. TCRdb independently ran MiXCR on the reads; one entry per CDR3 protein. Here the sample spans 40,000 or so distinct CDR3 sequences, about 12% being singletons. The specimen sequenced was a population of CD138-negative cells sorted from bone marrow. These receptors all stem from a donor at least 40 years old with multiple myeloma.

The sample holds many counts of this clonotype. The germline gene is not matched at one end of the junction; a read error may be the cause. The chain links TRBV4-1 to TRBJ2-7; no definite D call. Per the germline V gene, CDR1 is MGHRA and CDR2 is YSYEKL. The CDR3 length is 15 residues. CDR3 nucleotide sequence: TGCGCCAGCAGCCAAGATCGCGATCCCCTTTACGCGCAGTACTTC. Translation gives CASSQDRDPLYAQYF.

As for this clonotype: The junction departs from germline at one end; a sequencing error may be responsible. The chain is built from TRBV5-5 and TRBJ2-5, with D possibly being TRBD2 (5 bases). Germline assignment: CDR1 SGHKS and CDR2 YYEKEE (reference sequence). This CDR3 has 14 amino acids. CDR3 bases: TGTGCCGGCAGCTTGGAGGTGCGCGGGGAGACCCAGTACTTC. It is translated as CAGSLEVRGETQYF.

In the case of this clonotype: A read error may explain this, as a much larger clone is one base away. This chain joins TRBV7-9 and TRBJ2-7; D possibly matches TRBD1 or TRBD2 (6 bases each). The V gene lost 8 bases and the J gene lost 8 bases, with 13 bases spanning the gap. CDR1 is SEHNR, CDR2 FQNEAQ, per germline (reference sequence). The CDR3 sequence is 11 residues long. The CDR3 protein is CASAKGGKQYF. CDR3 nucleotides: TGTGCCAGCGCCAAGGGGGGCAAGCAGTACTTC.

This clonotype was observed at least ten times. The gene calls are TRBV7-3 and TRBJ1-1; D unresolved. Trimming stripped 0 bases from V and 2 bases from J, with 4 bases between. This CDR3 region has 13 residues. Per germline, CDR1 SGHTA and CDR2 FQGTGA. The CDR3 sequence is CASSLTGNTEAFF. The CDR3 DNA reads as TGTGCCAGCAGCTTAACGGGAAACACTGAAGCTTTCTTT.

This clonotype was seen many times. This chain connects TRBV20-1 to TRBJ1-1; TRBD1 agrees at 7 bases. The V gene's germline CDR1 is DFQATT and CDR2 SNEGSKA (reference sequence). With V trimmed by 2 bases and J by 2 bases, 8 bases remained unmatched. This CDR3 is built from 15 residues. The CDR3 protein is CSARIKGQLNTEAFF. CDR3 sequence (DNA): TGCAGTGCTAGAATTAAGGGACAGCTAAACACTGAAGCTTTCTTT.

On this clonotype: A clone one base away is much larger, so this may be a read error. This chain uses TRBV14 with TRBJ2-5; D might be TRBD2 (5 bases). This CDR3 has 12 residues. Germline assignment: CDR1 SGHDN and CDR2 FVKESK. V lost 4 bases and J 6 bases, leaving 9 bases between the germline ends. Here the CDR3 DNA reads TGTGCCAGCAGCCGAGGGTATCAGACCCAGTACTTC. Translated, it gives CASSRGYQTQYF.

This clonotype was picked up many times. This chain links TRBV12-3 or TRBV12-4 with TRBJ2-3; 7 nucleotides match TRBD2. The V and J ends lost 7 bases and 4 bases, in that order; junction bases with no gene match: 8. The CDR3 consists of 14 residues. CDR3: CASMVWGGADTQYF. The CDR3 coding sequence is TGTGCCAGCATGGTTTGGGGGGGGGCAGATACGCAGTATTTT.

This clonotype turned up a few times. The rearrangement uses TRBV5-4 and TRBJ1-2; D is perhaps TRBD1 (6 bases). The CDR3 has 16 amino acids. V was clipped by 0 bases and J by 3 bases, with 15 bases between them. Germline assignment: CDR1 SGHNT and CDR2 YYREEE (reference sequence). The CDR3 DNA is TGTGCCAGCAGCTTGGATGGGGGCTACGTGGACTATGGCTACACCTTC. Encoded protein: CASSLDGGYVDYGYTF.

The table lists this clonotype with many counts. V is TRBV5-1 and J is TRBJ2-7; D could derive from TRBD1 or TRBD2 (6 bases each). CDR1 and CDR2 from the germline V gene are SGHRS and YFSETQ. CDR3 size: 14 residues. V lost 6 bases and J lost 1, with 14 bases in between. DNA for the CDR3: TGCGCCAGCAACCGGGGGCAGGGGTCCTACGAGCAGTACTTC. Protein: CASNRGQGSYEQYF. The complete variable domain, with remaining parts taken from reference TRBV5-1 and TRBJ2-7, reads KAGVTQTPRYLIKTRGQQVTLSCSPISGHRSVSWYQQTPGQGLQFLFEYFSETQRNKGNFPGRFSGRQFSNSRSEMNVSTLELGDSALYLCASNRGQGSYEQYFGPGTRLTVT.

In its sample, this clonotype was seen many times. This sequence joins TRBV6-5 and TRBJ2-1; weak D call: TRBD1 (5 bases). Trimming removed 0 bases at V and 4 bases at J, with 7 bases between. CDR1 MNHEY and CDR2 SVGAGI come from the germline V gene. This CDR3 is built from 14 residues. The chain's CDR3 is CASSYSTGYNEQFF. CDR3 nucleotides: TGTGCCAGCAGTTACTCTACAGGTTACAATGAGCAGTTCTTC.

This clonotype was counted many times. The V and J genes are TRBV5-4 and TRBJ2-7; D gene unclear. Trimming stripped 0 bases from V and 3 bases from J, with 10 bases between. From germline, CDR1 is SGHNT and CDR2 YYREEE (reference sequence). The CDR3 consists of 14 residues. CDR3 region: CASSLGGFVYEQYF. Here the CDR3 DNA reads TGTGCCAGCAGCTTGGGGGGTTTCGTCTACGAGCAGTACTTC.

This clonotype was counted at least ten times. V usage is TRBV28 and J usage is TRBJ2-3, with TRBD2 matching 11 bases. This CDR3 has 14 residues. V shed 3 bases and J 6 bases; nucleotides not matched to a gene: 2. Germline loops: CDR1 MDHEN, CDR2 SYDVKM. As DNA, the CDR3 is TGTGCCAGCAGTTTTAGACTAGCGGGGGATACGCAGTATTTT. This encodes CASSFRLAGDTQYF. The whole variable domain, remainder taken from reference TRBV28 and TRBJ2-3, is DVKVTQSSRYLVKRTGEKVFLECVQDMDHENMFWYRQDPGLGLRLIYFSYDVKMKEKGDIPEGYSVSREKKERFSLILESASTNQTSMYLCASSFRLAGDTQYFGPGTRLTVL.

The chain joins TRBV5-1 to TRBJ2-5; D may correspond to TRBD1 or TRBD2 (6 bases each). The germline CDR1 and CDR2 sequences are SGHRS and YFSETQ. Trimming removed 2 bases from V and 1 base from J, with 12 bases in between. The CDR3 is 15 residues long. The CDR3 region has the DNA TGCGCCAGCAGCTTCTCCGGGGGCCCCCAAGAGACCCAGTACTTC. It is translated as CASSFSGGPQETQYF. Using reference TRBV5-1 and TRBJ2-5 for the parts outside the CDR3, the full variable domain is KAGVTQTPRYLIKTRGQQVTLSCSPISGHRSVSWYQQTPGQGLQFLFEYFSETQRNKGNFPGRFSGRQFSNSRSEMNVSTLELGDSALYLCASSFSGGPQETQYFGPGTRLLVL.

Sample share makes this clonotype large. This chain uses TRBV6-5 with TRBJ2-1; TRBD1 or TRBD2 may be the D gene (5 bases each). The CDR3 covers 14 residues. Trimming shortened V by 5 bases and J by 7 bases, and 15 bases separated the two germline ends. Germline CDR1 MNHEY, CDR2 SVGAGI. CDR3 nucleotides: TGTGCCAGCAGTGAGGAGGACACTTGGAATGAGCAGTTCTTC. Translated: CASSEEDTWNEQFF.

This clonotype was observed at least ten times. V gene TRBV28 combines with J gene TRBJ1-1; D gene unclear. Trimming cost V 7 bases and J 9 bases, with 15 bases left between them. CDR1 is MDHEN and CDR2 is SYDVKM in the germline V gene. CDR3 length: 12 residues. CDR3 DNA sequence: TGTGCCAGCATCAAAGGTGGGAAGCAAGCTTTCTTT. Residues: CASIKGGKQAFF.

This clonotype appeared many times. The chain recombines TRBV5-4 with TRBJ2-4; TRBD2 matches at 11 bases. Per the germline V gene, CDR1 is SGHNT and CDR2 is YYREEE (reference sequence). J lost 13 bases, V lost 3 bases, and 9 bases had no gene match. The CDR3 has 14 residues. The CDR3 spells CASSSTKGLAEQYF. As DNA, the CDR3 is TGTGCCAGCAGCTCGACGAAGGGACTAGCGGAGCAGTACTTC.

There are many counts of this clonotype. This chain uses TRBV3-1 with TRBJ2-1, with D tentatively TRBD1 or TRBD2 (5 bases each). V lost 4 bases, J lost 5 bases, and 12 bases lay in between. This CDR3 contains 14 residues. Germline V gene lookup returns CDR1 LGHDT and CDR2 YNNKEL (reference sequence). Here the CDR3 reads CASSLKGTNNEQFF. DNA for the CDR3: TGTGCCAGCAGCCTCAAGGGGACGAACAATGAGCAGTTCTTC.

As concerns this clonotype: This sequence may be a read error, since a much larger clone differs from it by one base. The V and J genes are TRBV10-3 and TRBJ1-1; no clear D. V lost 4 bases and J lost 1, with 10 bases in between. The CDR3 runs 14 residues. Germline-derived CDR1 and CDR2 are ENHRY and SYGVKD. The CDR3 coding sequence is TGTGCCATCAGTGGGTCGAAATCGAACACTGAAGCTTTCTTT. Its translation: CAISGSKSNTEAFF.

This clonotype was detected many times. The chain uses TRBV7-2 and TRBJ2-1; 10 nucleotides match TRBD2. With V trimmed by 1 base and J by 6 bases, 3 bases remained unmatched. The length of the CDR3 is 15 residues. Germline V lookup: CDR1 SGHTA, CDR2 FQGNSA. Here the CDR3 reads CASSLDSGGTNEQFF. The DNA for the CDR3 is TGTGCCAGCAGCTTAGATAGCGGGGGGACCAATGAGCAGTTCTTC. Complete variable domain (other parts from reference TRBV7-2 and TRBJ2-1): GAGVSQSPSNKVTEKGKDVELRCDPISGHTALYWYRQSLGQGLEFLIYFQGNSAPDKSGLPSDRFSAERTGGSVSTLTIQRTQQEDSAVYLCASSLDSGGTNEQFFGPGTRLTVL.

This clonotype was seen ten or more times. The chain recombines TRBV7-9 with TRBJ1-1; D remains ambiguous. The length of the CDR3 is 13 residues. Germline lookup yields CDR1 SEHNR and CDR2 FQNEAQ (reference sequence). V gave up 4 bases and J gave up 0 bases, with 6 bases separating them. The CDR3 protein is CASSYRVNTEAFF. In DNA form, the CDR3 reads TGTGCCAGCAGCTATCGAGTGAACACTGAAGCTTTCTTT.

The table lists this clonotype with many counts. The genes are TRBV15 and TRBJ2-1, with 8 bases that match TRBD2. This CDR3 spans 16 amino acids. With V trimmed by 3 bases and J by 9 bases, 13 bases remained unmatched. CDR1 LNHNV and CDR2 YYDKDF come from the germline V gene (reference sequence). The CDR3 DNA is TGTGCCACCAGCAGTCCGGGACTAGGGTTCCTCAGTGAGCAGTTCTTC. Its translation is CATSSPGLGFLSEQFF.

This clonotype was detected ten times or more. CDR3: CSASAGTGGNTEAFF. DNA for the CDR3: TGCAGTGCTAGTGCCGGGACAGGGGGCAACACTGAAGCTTTCTTT. The chain uses TRBV20-1 and TRBJ1-1; TRBD1 matches at 12 bases. CDR3 size: 15 residues. J lost 2 bases, V lost 3 bases, and 4 bases had no gene match. Germline CDR1 is DFQATT and CDR2 is SNEGSKA (reference sequence).

The sample holds many counts of this clonotype. The rearrangement joins TRBV20-1 to TRBJ2-7; the D gene is possibly TRBD2 (6 bases). Germline V CDR1 and CDR2: DFQATT, SNEGSKA (reference sequence). The CDR3 extends over 12 amino acids. The germline V and J ends were trimmed by 5 bases and 5 bases, with 13 bases remaining between them. The CDR3 loop reads CSAATSTDEQYF. CDR3 nucleotide sequence: TGCAGTGCTGCGACTAGTACCGACGAGCAGTACTTC.

This clonotype was counted ten times or more. The V and J genes are TRBV23-1 and TRBJ2-1, with 12 bases matching TRBD2. TRBV23-1 is an open reading frame, and its role is uncertain. V shed 9 bases and J 3 bases; nucleotides not matched to a gene: 12. CDR3 length: 17 residues. For the CDR3, the DNA is TGCGCCAGTTCGACTAGCGGGGGACCCTGTTTCTACAATGAGCAGTTCTTC. Its translation is CASSTSGGPCFYNEQFF.

This chain uses TRBV7-2 with TRBJ2-2; 7 bases are shared with TRBD2. Germline V gene lookup returns CDR1 SGHTA and CDR2 FQGNSA. V dropped 0 bases and J dropped 4; count of bases not matched to a gene: 2. This CDR3 comprises 15 residues. The CDR3 sequence: CASSLAGGSTGELFF. The CDR3 coding sequence is TGTGCCAGCAGCTTAGCCGGGGGGAGCACCGGGGAGCTGTTTTTT. Drawing the rest from reference TRBV7-2 and TRBJ2-2, the complete variable domain is GAGVSQSPSNKVTEKGKDVELRCDPISGHTALYWYRQSLGQGLEFLIYFQGNSAPDKSGLPSDRFSAERTGGSVSTLTIQRTQQEDSAVYLCASSLAGGSTGELFFGEGSRLTVL.